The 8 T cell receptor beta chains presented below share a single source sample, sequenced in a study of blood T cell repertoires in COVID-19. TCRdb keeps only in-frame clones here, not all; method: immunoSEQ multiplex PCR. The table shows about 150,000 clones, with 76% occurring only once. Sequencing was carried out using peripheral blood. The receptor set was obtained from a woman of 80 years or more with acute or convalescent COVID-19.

CDR3 coding DNA: TGTGCCAGCAGTCGCGGCTCCCTTAGGCAAGCTTTCTTT. This gives the protein CASSRGSLRQAFF. The chain is built from TRBV12-3 or TRBV12-4 and TRBJ1-1; no firm D call. The CDR3 contains 13 residues. V was pared by 5 bases and J by 9 bases, with 16 bases between.

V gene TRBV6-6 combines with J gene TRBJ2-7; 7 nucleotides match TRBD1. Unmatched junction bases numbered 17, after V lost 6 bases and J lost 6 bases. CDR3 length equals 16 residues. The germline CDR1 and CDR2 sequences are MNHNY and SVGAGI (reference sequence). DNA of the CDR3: TGTGCCAGCAGGACCATTGCAGGGACAGTCTCCGCCGAGCAGTACTTC. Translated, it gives CASRTIAGTVSAEQYF.

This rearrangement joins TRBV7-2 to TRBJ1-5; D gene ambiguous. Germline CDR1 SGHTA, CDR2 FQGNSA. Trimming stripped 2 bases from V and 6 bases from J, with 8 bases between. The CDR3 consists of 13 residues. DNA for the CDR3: TGTGCCAGCAGCTTACGCGGTCCTCAGCCCCAGCATTTT. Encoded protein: CASSLRGPQPQHF.

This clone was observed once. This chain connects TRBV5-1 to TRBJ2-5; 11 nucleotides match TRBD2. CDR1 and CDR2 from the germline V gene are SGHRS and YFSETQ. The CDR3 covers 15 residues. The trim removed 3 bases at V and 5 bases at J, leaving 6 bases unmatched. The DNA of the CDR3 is TGCGCCAGCAGCTATAGCGGGGGGGCCGGGGAGACCCAGTACTTC. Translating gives CASSYSGGAGETQYF.

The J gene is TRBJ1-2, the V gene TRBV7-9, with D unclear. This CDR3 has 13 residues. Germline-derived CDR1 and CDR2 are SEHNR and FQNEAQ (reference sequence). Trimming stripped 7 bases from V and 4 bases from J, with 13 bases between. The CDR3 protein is CASNLLDTYGYTF. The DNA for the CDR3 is TGTGCCAGCAACCTCCTTGACACCTATGGCTACACCTTC.

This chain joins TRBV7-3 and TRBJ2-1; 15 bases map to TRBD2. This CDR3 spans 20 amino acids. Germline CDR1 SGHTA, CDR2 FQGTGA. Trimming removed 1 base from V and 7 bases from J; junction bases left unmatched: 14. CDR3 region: CASSLNPPGLAGGFRNEQFF. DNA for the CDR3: TGTGCCAGCAGCTTAAATCCTCCGGGACTAGCGGGAGGTTTTAGAAATGAGCAGTTCTTC.

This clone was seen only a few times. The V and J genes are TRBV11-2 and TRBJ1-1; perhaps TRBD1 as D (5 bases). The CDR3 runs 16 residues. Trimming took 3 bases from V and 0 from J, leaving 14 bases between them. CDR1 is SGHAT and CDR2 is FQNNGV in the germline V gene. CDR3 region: CASSFGRQWMNTEAFF. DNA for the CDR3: TGTGCCAGCAGCTTTGGGCGACAGTGGATGAACACTGAAGCTTTCTTT.

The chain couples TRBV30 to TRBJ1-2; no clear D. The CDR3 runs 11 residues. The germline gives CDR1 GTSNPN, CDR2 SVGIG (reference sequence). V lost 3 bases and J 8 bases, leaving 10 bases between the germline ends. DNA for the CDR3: TGTGCCTGGAGCGCCATACAGGGCTACACCTTC. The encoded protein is CAWSAIQGYTF.